This T cell receptor beta chain was identified during a study of blood T cell dynamics during melanoma immunotherapy. Points from the study as a whole: At W3, later disease-control patients showed bifurcated PBMC repertoire changes, unlike progressors.

Sample time point: week 3, after first cycle of checkpoint inhibitor. Disease control meant complete response, partial response or stable disease at 12 weeks. Each bulk PBMC sample had roughly 400 ng DNA loaded. Sequencing used immunoSEQ multiplex PCR; TCRdb keeps in-frame clones, though not all of them. The sample gives 13,000 to 15,000 clones, roughly 85% of which show up once; about 8% is in the top ten. Germline assignment: CDR1 LGHNA and CDR2 YNFKEQ. The CDR3 runs to 15 residues. V was pared by 4 bases and J by 4 bases, with 4 bases of the junction left unmatched. As regards this clone: Its target is unknown.

The material sequenced was blood, taken from a patient treated with checkpoint blockade. The sequence was collected from a human donor with melanoma. The V call is TRBV4-2, the J call TRBJ1-4; 9 bases align to TRBD1. The CDR3 DNA is TGTGCCAGCAGCCGGGACAGGGCAGGTAATGAAAAACTGTTTTTT. It is translated as CASSRDRAGNEKLFF.